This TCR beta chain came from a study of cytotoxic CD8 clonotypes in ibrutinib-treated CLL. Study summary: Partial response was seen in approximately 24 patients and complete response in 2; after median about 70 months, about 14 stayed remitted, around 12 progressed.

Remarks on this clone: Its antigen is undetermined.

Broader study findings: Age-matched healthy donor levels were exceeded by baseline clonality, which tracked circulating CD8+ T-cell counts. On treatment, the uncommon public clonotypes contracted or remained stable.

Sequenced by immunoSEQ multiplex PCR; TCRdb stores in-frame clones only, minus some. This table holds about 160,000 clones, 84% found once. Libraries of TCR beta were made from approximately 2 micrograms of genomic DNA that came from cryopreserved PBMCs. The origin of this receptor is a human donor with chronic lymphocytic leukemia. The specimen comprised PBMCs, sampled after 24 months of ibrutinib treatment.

CDR3 protein: CASSLASLARDEQFF. The CDR3, as DNA: TGTGCCAGCAGCTTAGCGTCGCTAGCAAGGGATGAGCAGTTCTTC. V and J are TRBV7-2 and TRBJ2-1, with a tentative D call TRBD2 (5 bases). Trimming cost V 0 bases and J 8 bases, with 14 bases left between them. The CDR3 totals 15 residues. Germline V gene lookup returns CDR1 SGHTA and CDR2 FQGNSA.